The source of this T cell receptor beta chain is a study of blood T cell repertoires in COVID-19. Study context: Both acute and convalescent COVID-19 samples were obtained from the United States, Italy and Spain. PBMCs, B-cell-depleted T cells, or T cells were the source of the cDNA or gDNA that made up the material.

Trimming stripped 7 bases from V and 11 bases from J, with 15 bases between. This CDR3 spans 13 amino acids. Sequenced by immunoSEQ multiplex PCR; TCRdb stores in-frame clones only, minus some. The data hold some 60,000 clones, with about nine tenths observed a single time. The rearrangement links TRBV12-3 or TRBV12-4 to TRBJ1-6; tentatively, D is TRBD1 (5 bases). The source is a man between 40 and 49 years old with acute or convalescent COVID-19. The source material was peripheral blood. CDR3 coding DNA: TGTGCCAGCAACCCTTCGGGGGGTACACCCCTCCACTTT. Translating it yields CASNPSGGTPLHF.